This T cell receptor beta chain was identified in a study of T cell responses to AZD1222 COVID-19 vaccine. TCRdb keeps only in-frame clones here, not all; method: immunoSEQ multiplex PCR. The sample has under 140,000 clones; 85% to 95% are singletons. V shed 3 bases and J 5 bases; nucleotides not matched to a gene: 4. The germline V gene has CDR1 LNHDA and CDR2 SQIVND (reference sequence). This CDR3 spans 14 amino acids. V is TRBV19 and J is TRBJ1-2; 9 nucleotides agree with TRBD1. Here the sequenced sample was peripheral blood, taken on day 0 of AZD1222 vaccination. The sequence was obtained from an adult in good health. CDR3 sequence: CASSIGTGNYGYTF. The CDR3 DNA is TGTGCCAGTAGTATCGGGACAGGGAATTATGGCTACACCTTC.